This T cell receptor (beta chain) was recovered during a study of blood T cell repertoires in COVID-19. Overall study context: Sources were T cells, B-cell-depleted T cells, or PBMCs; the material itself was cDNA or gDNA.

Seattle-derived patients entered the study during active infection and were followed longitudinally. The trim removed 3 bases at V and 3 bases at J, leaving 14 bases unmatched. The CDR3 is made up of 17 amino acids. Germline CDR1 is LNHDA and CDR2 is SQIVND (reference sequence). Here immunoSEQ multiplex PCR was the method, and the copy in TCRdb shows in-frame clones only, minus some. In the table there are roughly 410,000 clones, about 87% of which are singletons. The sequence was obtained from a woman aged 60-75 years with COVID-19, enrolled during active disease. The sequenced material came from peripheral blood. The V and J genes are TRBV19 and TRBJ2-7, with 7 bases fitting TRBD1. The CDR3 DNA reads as TGTGCCAGTAGTATTCGGACAGGAGGAAGTTTCCACTACGAGCAGTACTTC. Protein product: CASSIRTGGSFHYEQYF.